Listed below are T cell receptor beta chains from one sample, sequenced in a study of cytomegalovirus exposure and HLA in healthy donors. Generated by immunoSEQ multiplex PCR, the TCRdb table keeps only in-frame clones and is missing some. The data hold 90,000 or so clones, with 55% to 85% observed a single time. The sequenced material came from PBMCs. These receptor sequences come from a young woman in good health and CMV-seropositive. Each CDR3 is given with its conserved first and last residue. A D gene is named only where the DNA matches it firmly. Size is stated for part of the rows, as once, few or many counts, or as a class when the clone is expanded.

d_call | clone_size | j_call | v_call | cdr3_aa | cdr3_nt
- | - | TRBJ2-2 | TRBV2 | CASKPLTGELFF | TGTGCCAGCAAGCCACTCACCGGGGAGCTGTTTTTT
TRBD1 | - | TRBJ1-5 | TRBV2 | CASKPNRGGNQPQHF | TGTGCCAGCAAGCCTAACAGGGGCGGCAATCAGCCCCAGCATTTT
- | few | TRBJ1-1 | TRBV4-3 | CASSQTFPGLTEAFF | TGCGCCAGCAGCCAAACTTTCCCAGGGTTAACTGAAGCTTTCTTT
TRBD2 | - | TRBJ2-7 | TRBV6-6 | CASSSRTSSYEQYF | TGTGCCAGCAGTTCTAGGACTAGCAGTTACGAGCAGTACTTC
TRBD1 | - | TRBJ1-2 | TRBV4-1 | CASSPRDRARNGYTF | TGCGCCAGCAGCCCCCGGGACAGGGCGAGGAATGGCTACACCTTC
- | - | TRBJ1-1 | TRBV5-5 | CASSPKHPQGNTEAFF | TGTGCCAGCAGCCCCAAACATCCACAGGGGAACACTGAAGCTTTCTTT
TRBD1 | - | TRBJ2-7 | TRBV30 | CAWSTGTGLYEQYF | TGTGCCTGGAGTACCGGGACAGGACTTTACGAGCAGTACTTC
TRBD1 | once | TRBJ2-6 | TRBV4-2 | CASSQVGTGLAGANVLTF | TGTGCCAGCAGCCAAGTGGGGACAGGGCTTGCTGGGGCCAACGTCCTGACTTTC
- | - | TRBJ2-2 | TRBV5-1 | CASSLVQGNTGELFF | TGCGCCAGCAGCTTGGTACAGGGCAACACCGGGGAGCTGTTTTTT
- | - | TRBJ2-7 | TRBV5-6 | CASSLAWVGGGHEQYF | TGTGCCAGCAGCTTGGCGTGGGTGGGGGGGGGCCACGAGCAGTACTTC
- | - | TRBJ1-5 | TRBV27 | CASSLWGHSGEPQHF | TGTGCCAGCAGTTTATGGGGACACTCCGGGGAGCCCCAGCATTTT
- | - | TRBJ1-2 | TRBV19 | CASRRLPGSVNYGYTF | TGTGCCAGTAGAAGGCTCCCGGGATCCGTTAACTATGGCTACACCTTC
- | few | TRBJ2-3 | TRBV27 | CASSFFDRSTITDTQYF | TGTGCCAGCAGTTTTTTCGACAGGTCCACGATCACAGATACGCAGTATTTT
TRBD2 | - | TRBJ2-5 | TRBV4-3 | CASSQDLIAGGEETQYF | TGCGCCAGCAGCCAAGATCTAATAGCGGGGGGCGAGGAGACCCAGTACTTC
- | - | TRBJ1-1 | TRBV12-5 | CASGLGKGVNTEAFF | TGTGCTAGTGGTTTGGGTAAGGGAGTAAACACTGAAGCTTTCTTT
- | - | TRBJ1-4 | TRBV7-9 | CASSNSGKVDEKLFF | TGTGCCAGCAGCAACTCAGGGAAGGTGGATGAAAAACTGTTTTTT
TRBD2 | - | TRBJ2-7 | TRBV30 | CAWIVRRGTTYEQYF | TGTGCCTGGATCGTACGGCGGGGGACCACCTACGAGCAGTACTTC
TRBD2 | - | TRBJ2-1 | TRBV18 | CASSPVAGSSPRALNEQFF | TGTGCCAGCTCACCAGTAGCGGGAAGTTCCCCCAGGGCCCTCAATGAGCAGTTCTTC
TRBD2 | - | TRBJ2-2 | TRBV7-9 | CASSLTSGRAGGELFF | TGTGCCAGCAGCTTAACCAGCGGGAGGGCTGGCGGGGAGCTGTTTTTT
TRBD2 | - | TRBJ2-1 | TRBV7-8 | CASSFLAGAYNEQFF | TGTGCCAGCAGCTTCCTAGCGGGGGCCTACAATGAGCAGTTCTTC
- | - | TRBJ1-1 | TRBV6-5 | CASSYGRVNTEAFF | TGTGCCAGCAGTTACGGTCGGGTGAACACTGAAGCTTTCTTT
TRBD1 | - | TRBJ1-1 | TRBV19 | CASSIGQGGTEAFF | TGTGCCAGTAGTATTGGACAGGGAGGGACTGAAGCTTTCTTT
- | - | TRBJ2-6 | TRBV7-9 | CASSLGEAPAGANVLTF | TGTGCCAGCAGCTTAGGGGAGGCACCTGCCGGGGCCAACGTCCTGACTTTC
TRBD1 | once | TRBJ1-1 | TRBV11-2 | CASSSRGDGNTEAFF | TGTGCCAGCAGCAGCAGGGGGGACGGGAACACTGAAGCTTTCTTT
- | few | TRBJ1-5 | TRBV28 | CASSLFGRANQPQHF | TGTGCCAGCAGTTTATTCGGCAGGGCCAATCAGCCCCAGCATTTT
- | - | TRBJ1-2 | TRBV4-1 | CASRRDISYGYTF | TGCGCCAGCCGTAGGGACATATCCTATGGCTACACCTTC
- | - | TRBJ2-2 | TRBV5-6 | CASSLVGQGFSGELFF | TGTGCCAGCAGCCTGGTGGGGCAGGGTTTCTCCGGGGAGCTGTTTTTT
- | - | TRBJ2-1 | TRBV2 | CASSESYEQFF | TGTGCCAGCAGTGAATCGTATGAGCAGTTCTTC
- | - | TRBJ1-1 | TRBV19 | CASSMSGLNTEAFF | TGTGCCAGTAGCATGTCCGGTCTCAACACTGAAGCTTTCTTT
TRBD2 | - | TRBJ2-7 | TRBV5-1 | CASTPSGSSYEQYF | TGCGCCAGCACCCCTAGCGGGAGCTCCTACGAGCAGTACTTC
- | - | TRBJ1-1 | TRBV5-4 | CASSLGSITMNTEAFF | TGTGCCAGCAGCTTGGGGAGCATCACCATGAACACTGAAGCTTTCTTT
TRBD1 | - | TRBJ2-5 | TRBV6-5 | CASSIGQGEGETQYF | TGTGCCAGCAGTATAGGACAGGGAGAAGGAGAGACCCAGTACTTC
TRBD1 | once | TRBJ2-5 | TRBV18 | CASSPNQGDQETQYF | TGTGCCAGCTCACCTAACCAGGGGGATCAAGAGACCCAGTACTTC
- | - | TRBJ1-5 | TRBV5-8 | CASSLGGVSNQPQHF | TGTGCCAGCAGCTTGGGGGGGGTTAGCAATCAGCCCCAGCATTTT
- | - | TRBJ1-5 | TRBV21-1 | CASSKRPRGQGAGNQPQHF | TGTGCCAGCAGCAAAAGACCTCGGGGGCAGGGGGCAGGAAATCAGCCCCAGCATTTT
- | - | TRBJ1-2 | TRBV9 | CASSVEAGYNYGYTF | TGTGCCAGCAGCGTAGAGGCAGGCTATAACTATGGCTACACCTTC
TRBD2 | - | TRBJ2-5 | TRBV7-9 | CASSALAGGRQETQYF | TGTGCCAGCAGCGCCCTAGCGGGGGGGCGCCAAGAGACCCAGTACTTC
- | once | TRBJ1-1 | TRBV19 | CASSTYEATEAFF | TGTGCCAGTAGTACTTATGAGGCCACTGAAGCTTTCTTT
- | - | TRBJ1-3 | TRBV30 | CAWSHEGGNTIYF | TGTGCCTGGAGTCATGAGGGAGGAAACACCATATATTTT
- | - | TRBJ1-5 | TRBV6-5 | CASSLRAVSNQPQHF | TGTGCCAGCAGCCTCAGGGCCGTTAGCAATCAGCCCCAGCATTTT